Following are 7 T cell receptor beta chains from one sample sequenced in a study of response to subunit inactivated influenza vaccine. TCRdb reprocessed the RT-PCR reads via MiXCR and lists one record per CDR3 protein. The table lists roughly 620,000 distinct CDR3 sequences, roughly 12% of them singletons. These data also featured in a second study, about T cells expressing NK-cell markers. That report notes: 5'RACE template switching with UMIs generated TCR beta cDNA.

Specimen: PBMCs from blood, collected on the day of vaccination. The receptors were sampled from a man in his fifties or sixties who received an inactivated influenza vaccine.

This clonotype has just a few counts. This rearrangement joins TRBV15 to TRBJ1-2; weak D call: TRBD1 (6 bases). Germline V gene sequence: CDR1 LNHNV, CDR2 YYDKDF (reference sequence). Trimming took off 8 bases at V and 1 base at J, with 11 bases between the two ends. The CDR3 consists of 13 residues. This chain's CDR3 is CATEPTGNYGYTF. CDR3 bases: TGTGCCACCGAACCGACAGGTAACTATGGCTACACCTTC.

In DNA form, the CDR3 reads TGCGCCAGCAGCCGCTTTCCAGGGGGAAGCTCCTACGAGCAGTACTTC. This sequence encodes CASSRFPGGSSYEQYF. This rearrangement joins TRBV5-1 to TRBJ2-7; TRBD1 aligns across 7 bases. With 4 bases clipped from V and 0 bases from J, the junction kept 10 bases outside the gene matches. The CDR3 contains 16 residues. CDR1 is SGHRS, CDR2 YFSETQ, per germline. Full variable domain (missing parts from reference TRBV5-1 and TRBJ2-7): KAGVTQTPRYLIKTRGQQVTLSCSPISGHRSVSWYQQTPGQGLQFLFEYFSETQRNKGNFPGRFSGRQFSNSRSEMNVSTLELGDSALYLCASSRFPGGSSYEQYFGPGTRLTVT.

This clonotype has more than one count but fewer than ten. The rearrangement links TRBV29-1 to TRBJ2-1; D is unresolved. This CDR3 contains 13 residues. V was trimmed by 0 bases and J by 9 bases, leaving 12 bases between them. The germline gives CDR1 SQVTM, CDR2 ANQGSEA. CDR3 bases: TGCAGCGTTGAAGATTGGACCCCCGGTGAGCAGTTCTTC. Protein: CSVEDWTPGEQFF.

This chain connects TRBV18 to TRBJ2-5; 8 nucleotides match TRBD2. Germline CDR1 and CDR2: KGHSH and LQKENI. The junction had 14 bases not matched to a gene; V was cut back by 4 bases and J by 4 bases. The CDR3 length is 17 residues. As DNA, the CDR3 is TGTGCCAGCTCACTGTTGGGTCAGCGGGGGTCATTAGAGACCCAGTACTTC. Its protein is CASSLLGQRGSLETQYF.

The chain carries TRBV15 and TRBJ2-1, with 10 bases matching TRBD2. J lost 6 bases, V lost 1 base, and 9 bases had no gene match. Germline assignment: CDR1 LNHNV and CDR2 YYDKDF (reference sequence). This CDR3 has 17 residues. CDR3 loop: CATSRAFLAGGCNEQFF. The CDR3, as DNA: TGTGCCACCAGCAGAGCCTTTTTAGCGGGAGGTTGCAATGAGCAGTTCTTC.

This rearrangement joins TRBV3-1 to TRBJ2-5; D not resolved. Trimming removed 0 bases at V and 9 bases at J, with 14 bases between. CDR1 LGHDT and CDR2 YNNKEL come from the germline V gene (reference sequence). This CDR3 comprises 14 residues. CDR3 amino acids: CASSQDPGPLPQYF. The CDR3 DNA sequence: TGTGCCAGCAGCCAAGACCCCGGACCACTCCCCCAGTACTTC.

The chain carries TRBV12-3 or TRBV12-4 and TRBJ1-5; 7 bases map to TRBD1. CDR3 length: 16 amino acids. The J segment lost 1 base and the V segment lost 5 bases, leaving 8 bases of the junction unmatched. CDR3 region: CASSPSGGRSNQPQHF. The CDR3 region has the DNA TGTGCCAGCAGTCCCTCAGGGGGTCGGAGCAATCAGCCCCAGCATTTT.